A single sample is the source of the 30 T cell receptor beta chains below, sequenced in a study of patients with pleural tuberculosis. TCRdb passed the reads through MiXCR, listing each CDR3 protein once. The table shows 29,000 or so distinct CDR3 sequences, with 18% occurring only once. Sequenced material: peripheral blood. The receptors were gathered from a human donor with pleural tuberculosis.

In regard to this clonotype: One base away lies a much larger clone, so this may be a sequencing read error. The chain has TRBV5-1 and TRBJ1-6, with D possibly being TRBD1 (5 bases). Germline CDR1 SGHRS, CDR2 YFSETQ. V was pared by 2 bases and J by 5 bases, with 11 bases between. The CDR3 has 15 residues. This CDR3 reads CASSFTGGDNSPLHF. The CDR3 DNA reads TGCGCCAGCAGCTTTACAGGAGGGGATAATTCACCCCTCCACTTT.

This clonotype was detected many times. J is TRBJ1-5 and V is TRBV2; D not resolved. The V and J ends lost 7 bases and 3 bases respectively, with 13 bases between them. The CDR3 length is 14 residues. Germline lookup yields CDR1 SNHLY and CDR2 FYNNEI. The CDR3 here is CASTQGGHNQPQHF. CDR3 coding DNA: TGTGCCAGCACCCAAGGAGGGCACAATCAGCCCCAGCATTTT.

This clonotype was counted many times. The rearrangement links TRBV2 to TRBJ1-1; D may be TRBD1 (6 bases). Germline V gene lookup returns CDR1 SNHLY and CDR2 FYNNEI. This CDR3 contains 12 residues. With 7 bases removed from V and 8 bases from J, the gap between germline ends came to 14 bases. The CDR3 sequence: CASTESRGEAFF. The CDR3 coding sequence is TGTGCCAGCACCGAGAGCAGGGGCGAAGCTTTCTTT.

The V call is TRBV7-9, the J call TRBJ2-3; no firm D call. Per germline, CDR1 SEHNR and CDR2 FQNEAQ (reference sequence). The CDR3 loop spans 13 amino acids. V was cut by 0 bases and J by 3 bases, with 4 bases left in between. Here the CDR3 DNA reads TGTGCCAGCAGCTTAGCAGCTACAGATACGCAGTATTTT. This sequence encodes CASSLAATDTQYF.

Ten or more counts support this clonotype. The chain employs TRBV2 and TRBJ1-6, with a possible D match to TRBD1 (6 bases). Trimming removed 6 bases at V and 14 bases at J, with 14 bases between. Germline-derived CDR1 and CDR2 are SNHLY and FYNNEI. The CDR3 covers 12 residues. CDR3 loop: CASSGTEGALHF. CDR3 bases: TGTGCCAGCAGCGGAACAGAGGGGGCCCTCCACTTT.

Ten or more counts support this clonotype. This sequence joins TRBV13 and TRBJ1-2, with unresolved D. The CDR3 contains 14 residues. Germline V lookup: CDR1 PRHDT, CDR2 FYEKMQ (reference sequence). The ends were cut back, 0 bases at V and 4 bases at J, with 9 bases in the middle. Written as DNA, the CDR3 is TGTGCCAGCAGCTTAGGAGTCTCCTTCTATGGCTACACCTTC. Its protein is CASSLGVSFYGYTF.

V gene TRBV6-2 or TRBV6-3 combines with J gene TRBJ1-3, with D unresolved. Germline V gene sequence: CDR1 MNHEY, CDR2 SVGEGT. The V end was cut by 7 bases, the J end by 7 bases, with 8 bases between. The CDR3 is 11 amino acids. The CDR3 loop reads CASNGGNTIYF. DNA for the CDR3: TGTGCCAGCAACGGTGGGAACACCATATATTTT.

Relative to its sample, this clonotype is medium-sized. The rearrangement uses TRBV28 and TRBJ1-5; D remains ambiguous. The germline gives CDR1 MDHEN, CDR2 SYDVKM. V gave up 1 base and J gave up 6 bases, with 10 bases separating them. The CDR3 runs 14 residues. The CDR3 DNA reads as TGTGCCAGCAGTTTATTGTCTCTGGGTCAGCCCCAGCATTTT. Translation gives CASSLLSLGQPQHF.

To note about this clonotype: The junction and the germline gene differ at one end; a read error may be behind it. This sequence joins TRBV7-9 and TRBJ1-5, with a tentative D call TRBD1 (6 bases). The CDR3 is 17 residues long. CDR1 is SEHNR and CDR2 is FQNEAQ in the germline V gene (reference sequence). The CDR3 spells CVSSLVSSGGGNQPQHF. The CDR3 DNA reads as TGTGTCAGCAGCTTAGTTTCGTCGGGAGGGGGTAATCAGCCCCAGCATTTT.

By share, this clonotype counts as medium-sized (0.01 to 0.1%). The rearrangement uses TRBV28 and TRBJ2-1, with 8 bases that match TRBD1. CDR3 length: 16 amino acids. The V gene end was trimmed by 3 bases and the J gene end by 0 bases; junction bases not matched to a gene: 4. The germline V gene has CDR1 MDHEN and CDR2 SYDVKM. The CDR3: CASSLWTGSSYNEQFF. DNA of the CDR3: TGTGCCAGCAGTTTGTGGACAGGGAGCTCCTACAATGAGCAGTTCTTC.

This clonotype showed up many times. The chain joins TRBV20-1 to TRBJ2-5; 9 bases align to TRBD2. Germline V gene lookup returns CDR1 DFQATT and CDR2 SNEGSKA (reference sequence). This CDR3 spans 14 amino acids. Trimming removed 4 bases from V and 6 bases from J; junction bases left unmatched: 9. The DNA for the CDR3 is TGCAGTGCTAAAAAGGCGGGGGGGCAGAAGACCCAGTACTTC. This codes for CSAKKAGGQKTQYF.

This clonotype was counted many times. The chain uses TRBV5-1 and TRBJ2-2, with D uncertain. The V gene lost 4 bases and the J gene lost 5 bases, with 12 bases spanning the gap. Looked up from germline, CDR1 is SGHRS and CDR2 is YFSETQ. The length of the CDR3 is 14 residues. CDR3 sequence (DNA): TGCGCCAGCAGCGGCGGCTCGACGACCGGGGAGCTGTTTTTT. Translated, it gives CASSGGSTTGELFF. The full variable domain, with the rest looked up from reference TRBV5-1 and TRBJ2-2, is KAGVTQTPRYLIKTRGQQVTLSCSPISGHRSVSWYQQTPGQGLQFLFEYFSETQRNKGNFPGRFSGRQFSNSRSEMNVSTLELGDSALYLCASSGGSTTGELFFGEGSRLTVL.

The rearrangement links TRBV3-1 to TRBJ2-7; weak D call: TRBD1 (5 bases). Trimming cost V 2 bases and J 0 bases, with 8 bases left between them. Looked up from germline, CDR1 is LGHDT and CDR2 is YNNKEL (reference sequence). The CDR3 sequence is 14 residues long. CDR3 sequence: CASSQNTGSYEQYF. The CDR3 DNA follows: TGTGCCAGCAGCCAAAATACAGGCTCCTACGAGCAGTACTTC.

This clonotype was observed many times. V and J are TRBV6-6 and TRBJ2-1; 7 nucleotides align to TRBD2. Germline V gene sequence: CDR1 MNHNY, CDR2 SVGAGI (reference sequence). V dropped 0 bases and J dropped 7; count of bases not matched to a gene: 3. The CDR3 runs 14 residues. CDR3 sequence: CASSYSLGGNEQFF. The DNA of the CDR3 is TGTGCCAGCAGTTACTCCTTGGGGGGGAATGAGCAGTTCTTC.

This clonotype came up many times. This chain joins TRBV25-1 and TRBJ1-5; possibly TRBD1 for D (5 bases). Germline values: CDR1 MGHDK, CDR2 SYGVNS. The CDR3 covers 15 residues. V was trimmed by 3 bases and J by 6 bases, leaving 15 bases between them. CDR3 in amino acids: CASSDTGGKGQPQHF. The DNA of the CDR3 is TGTGCCAGCAGTGACACAGGCGGAAAGGGTCAGCCCCAGCATTTT.

This clonotype was observed many times. This rearrangement joins TRBV18 to TRBJ1-3, with D unclear. This CDR3 contains 15 residues. V lost 6 bases, J lost 0 bases, and 12 bases lay in between. Germline V CDR1 and CDR2: KGHSH, LQKENI. In nucleotides, the CDR3 is TGTGCCAGCTCGCTCGACACTTACTCTGGAAACACCATATATTTT. Translation: CASSLDTYSGNTIYF.

In this sample, this clonotype turned up many times. The chain recombines TRBV25-1 with TRBJ2-1; D uncertain. Trimming took 4 bases from V and 11 from J, leaving 18 bases between them. The CDR3 runs to 14 residues. Germline-derived CDR1 and CDR2 are MGHDK and SYGVNS. The CDR3 sequence: CASSVFPDGPKQFF. The CDR3 DNA reads TGTGCCAGCAGTGTCTTCCCCGACGGTCCTAAGCAGTTCTTC.

There are many counts of this clonotype. The chain joins TRBV12-3 or TRBV12-4 to TRBJ2-1; D is undetermined. With 1 base removed from V and 8 bases from J, the gap between germline ends came to 18 bases. This CDR3 has 16 residues. The CDR3 DNA follows: TGTGCCAGCAGTTTAGTGCTCTCGGCGAGTGTTGATGAGCAGTTCTTC. Its protein product is CASSLVLSASVDEQFF.

This clonotype was detected ten times or more. The V and J genes are TRBV14 and TRBJ1-1; D is perhaps TRBD1 (5 bases). Between the trimmed V and J ends, which lost 6 bases and 0 bases, there was a span of 8 bases. The CDR3 length is 13 residues. The germline CDR1 and CDR2 sequences are SGHDN and FVKESK. Here the CDR3 DNA reads TGTGCCAGCAGGCGGACACTGAACACTGAAGCTTTCTTT. It yields the protein CASRRTLNTEAFF.

This clonotype is labeled as medium-sized. This chain connects TRBV6-2 or TRBV6-3 to TRBJ1-1; D perhaps matches TRBD1 (5 bases). CDR1 is MNHEY, CDR2 SVGEGT, per germline. V dropped 6 bases and J dropped 1 base, with 15 bases sitting between them. The CDR3 consists of 15 residues. The CDR3: CASRDSPTPNTEAFF. The CDR3 bases are TGTGCCAGCAGAGACAGCCCAACACCGAACACTGAAGCTTTCTTT.

This clonotype has at least ten counts. The chain employs TRBV6-6 and TRBJ2-3; the match to TRBD1 covers 8 bases. Trimming took 1 base from V and 0 from J; bases not matched to a gene: 6. CDR1 MNHNY and CDR2 SVGAGI come from the germline V gene (reference sequence). There are 17 residues in the CDR3. CDR3 nucleotides: TGTGCCAGCAGTTACTTCTCAGGGGGCGAAAGCACAGATACGCAGTATTTT. As protein: CASSYFSGGESTDTQYF.

The sample holds many counts of this clonotype. The rearrangement joins TRBV6-2 or TRBV6-3 to TRBJ2-6, with a weak D call TRBD2 (5 bases). Trimming pared 6 bases from V and 2 bases from J, leaving 17 bases between. CDR3 length: 17 residues. Germline CDR1 and CDR2: MNHEY and SVGEGT. The CDR3 DNA reads TGTGCCAGCAGCCTCCGGACCGCTAGCCCTGGGGCCAACGTCCTGACTTTC. Amino acids: CASSLRTASPGANVLTF.

This clonotype has a count of ten or more. The chain has TRBV6-2 or TRBV6-3 and TRBJ2-7, with 7 positions matching TRBD1. Germline V gene data show CDR1 as MNHEY and CDR2 as SVGEGT. The junction had 5 bases not matched to a gene; V was cut back by 2 bases and J by 4 bases. The CDR3 runs 14 residues. DNA for the CDR3: TGTGCCAGCAGTTACGGGGGACAGAGTTACGAGCAGTACTTC. Translating gives CASSYGGQSYEQYF.

This clonotype was picked up many times. The gene calls are TRBV5-1 and TRBJ2-2; 8 bases fit TRBD2. Per the germline V gene, CDR1 is SGHRS and CDR2 is YFSETQ. V lost 3 bases, J lost 2 bases, and 3 bases stayed unmatched. This CDR3 is 15 amino acids long. CDR3 sequence (DNA): TGCGCCAGCAGCTCGACTAGCGCAAACACCGGGGAGCTGTTTTTT. Translating gives CASSSTSANTGELFF.

Comments on this clonotype: A much larger clone differs by one base, so this may be a read error. J is TRBJ2-3 and V is TRBV19; a possible D gene is TRBD1 (6 bases). This CDR3 comprises 14 residues. CDR1 is LNHDA and CDR2 is SQIVND in the germline V gene (reference sequence). The CDR3 DNA is TGTGCCACCACCGCAGGGGTTAGCATAGATACGCAGTATTTT. This sequence encodes CATTAGVSIDTQYF.

This clonotype has a handful of counts. The chain couples TRBV30 to TRBJ2-3; D is unclear. CDR1 GTSNPN and CDR2 SVGIG come from the germline V gene (reference sequence). V shed 5 bases and J shed 6 bases, with 12 bases lying between them. CDR3 length: 12 residues. The CDR3 nucleotides are TGTGCCTGGGACACCATGGGGGATACGCAGTATTTT. It translates to CAWDTMGDTQYF.

There are many counts of this clonotype. The genes are TRBV12-3 or TRBV12-4 and TRBJ1-2, with 10 bases fitting TRBD1. V was clipped by 8 bases and J by 6 bases; unmatched bases: 6. The CDR3 has 13 amino acids. CDR3 in DNA: TGTGCCAGCCGGGGACAGGGGTTGGATGGCTACACCTTC. Translation: CASRGQGLDGYTF.

This clonotype was detected many times. J is TRBJ2-7 and V is TRBV3-1; 11 bases match TRBD1. Germline assignment: CDR1 LGHDT and CDR2 YNNKEL (reference sequence). The CDR3 is 14 residues long. V lost 6 bases to trimming and J lost 1 base; unmatched junction nucleotides: 2. CDR3 in DNA: TGTGCCAGCAGTGGGACAGGGGGATCCTACGAGCAGTACTTC. Residues: CASSGTGGSYEQYF.

The table lists this clonotype with many counts. V gene TRBV11-2 combines with J gene TRBJ2-7; no definite D call. The length of the CDR3 is 13 residues. With 2 bases removed from V and 1 base from J, the gap between germline ends came to 6 bases. Per germline, CDR1 SGHAT and CDR2 FQNNGV. Written as DNA, the CDR3 is TGTGCCAGCAGCTTACGCAGTTCCTACGAGCAGTACTTC. As protein: CASSLRSSYEQYF.

The V gene is TRBV5-4, the J gene TRBJ1-1; 11 nucleotides match TRBD1. Germline V gene lookup returns CDR1 SGHNT and CDR2 YYREEE (reference sequence). Germline trimming cut 3 bases from V and 4 bases from J; bases unmatched to any gene: 5. The CDR3 length is 15 residues. This chain's CDR3 is CASSSGTGGFTEAFF. CDR3 DNA: TGTGCCAGCAGCTCCGGGACAGGGGGTTTCACTGAAGCTTTCTTT.